Listed below are T cell receptor beta chains from one sample, sequenced in a study of siplizumab effects on memory and regulatory T cells. This table comes from immunoSEQ multiplex PCR, and its TCRdb copy is limited to in-frame clones, with some not included. This sample yields approximately 65,000 clones, of which about 80% are seen a single time; less than 0.55% belongs to the top ten. Specimen: memory CD4+ T cells sorted from blood. Receptor source: a human donor in good health. Each CDR3 is given with its conserved first and last residue. D genes are given only for firm matches. Clone size, where shown, is once, few, many, or a class for clones that have expanded.

TRBV6-4	TRBJ1-2	.	once	CASSREGYGYTF	TGTGCCAGCAGCAGGGAAGGCTATGGCTACACCTTC
TRBV18	TRBJ2-1	TRBD2	.	CASSSLLAGGNEQFF	TGTGCCAGCTCAAGTTTACTAGCGGGAGGAAATGAGCAGTTCTTC
TRBV18	TRBJ2-5	TRBD2	.	CASSPGSGGETQYF	TGTGCCAGCTCACCAGGTAGCGGGGGTGAGACCCAGTACTTC
TRBV10-3	TRBJ2-5	.	.	CAISVQETQYF	TGTGCCATCAGTGTTCAAGAGACCCAGTACTTC
TRBV6-1	TRBJ1-1	.	.	CASGTIAPEAFF	TGTGCCAGCGGCACAATAGCCCCTGAAGCTTTCTTT
TRBV27	TRBJ1-2	.	.	CASSLRGQIGYTF	TGTGCCAGCAGTTTACGAGGGCAGATCGGCTACACCTTC
TRBV2	TRBJ2-1	TRBD2	few	CASRAGTSGGARPYNEQFF	TGTGCCAGCAGGGCCGGGACTAGCGGGGGGGCTAGGCCCTACAATGAGCAGTTCTTC
TRBV6-5	TRBJ2-3	.	.	CASSYPKGGQADTQYF	TGTGCCAGCAGTTACCCCAAGGGGGGCCAGGCAGATACGCAGTATTTT
TRBV5-1	TRBJ2-3	.	.	CASSLGANSFTDTQYF	TGCGCCAGCAGCTTAGGGGCTAACTCCTTCACAGATACGCAGTATTTT
TRBV11-2	TRBJ2-5	TRBD2	.	CASSIFPGTSGEVQETQYF	TGTGCCAGCAGCATCTTCCCCGGGACTAGCGGGGAAGTCCAAGAGACCCAGTACTTC
TRBV18	TRBJ2-7	TRBD1	.	CASSQRTGTGEQYF	TGTGCCAGCTCACAAAGGACAGGGACGGGAGAGCAGTACTTC
TRBV19	TRBJ2-7	TRBD2	.	CASSIRSGTSGGLASYEQYF	TGTGCCAGTAGTATAAGAAGTGGGACTAGCGGGGGCCTCGCCTCCTACGAGCAGTACTTC
TRBV7-2	TRBJ2-5	.	.	CASSLDMGYGQYF	TGTGCCAGCAGCTTAGATATGGGATATGGGCAGTACTTC
TRBV9	TRBJ2-3	TRBD2	.	CASSVSGSTDTQYF	TGTGCCAGCAGCGTTAGCGGGAGCACAGATACGCAGTATTTT
TRBV5-8	TRBJ2-5	.	.	CASSPSGGRETQYF	TGTGCCAGCAGCCCGTCCGGGGGACGGGAGACCCAGTACTTC
TRBV12-5	TRBJ2-7	.	.	CASGLGDGGYEQYF	TGTGCTAGTGGTTTGGGGGACGGAGGATACGAGCAGTACTTC
TRBV29-1	TRBJ1-1	.	.	CSVEVRQNTEAFF	TGCAGCGTTGAAGTAAGGCAGAACACTGAAGCTTTCTTT
TRBV10-3	TRBJ1-3	.	.	CAISEMGGTSGNTIYF	TGTGCCATCAGTGAGATGGGAGGGACCTCTGGAAACACCATATATTTT
TRBV6-6	TRBJ1-5	.	.	CASSSEAGQPQHF	TGTGCCAGCAGCTCCGAAGCGGGTCAGCCCCAGCATTTT
TRBV11-2	TRBJ2-2	.	.	CASSLGWRGLAGNTGELFF	TGTGCCAGCAGCTTAGGATGGAGGGGGCTAGCGGGGAACACCGGGGAGCTGTTTTTT
TRBV25-1	TRBJ2-5	TRBD1	.	CASSPGTGRGETQYF	TGTGCCAGCAGTCCCGGGACAGGGAGGGGAGAGACCCAGTACTTC
TRBV6-6	TRBJ2-3	TRBD2	.	CASSRLASSTDTQYF	TGTGCCAGCAGTCGACTAGCTTCGAGCACAGATACGCAGTATTTT
TRBV6-5	TRBJ1-2	TRBD1	.	CASSYPTTQGARGYTF	TGTGCCAGCAGTTACCCCACCACACAGGGGGCGAGGGGCTACACCTTC
TRBV7-2	TRBJ2-1	TRBD1	.	CASTSRDRGSNEQFF	TGTGCCAGCACCTCCCGGGACAGGGGATCCAATGAGCAGTTCTTC
TRBV7-3	TRBJ2-1	.	.	CASSLSGGYHNEQFF	TGTGCCAGCAGCTTAAGCGGGGGCTATCACAATGAGCAGTTCTTC
TRBV6-1	TRBJ1-5	.	.	CASSLHFSQPQHF	TGTGCCAGCAGTTTACATTTCTCTCAGCCCCAGCATTTT
TRBV6-1	TRBJ2-1	TRBD2	.	CASSEMTGGPVNEQFF	TGTGCCAGCAGTGAAATGACGGGGGGTCCCGTCAATGAGCAGTTCTTC
TRBV6-5	TRBJ1-1	.	.	CASSSGSLVNTEAFF	TGTGCCAGCAGCAGTGGTTCGCTAGTGAACACTGAAGCTTTCTTT
TRBV2	TRBJ2-7	TRBD2	few	CASSVAGGYEQYF	TGTGCCAGCAGTGTTGCGGGGGGCTACGAGCAGTACTTC
TRBV2	TRBJ2-2	.	once	CASRFEQPTGELFF	TGTGCCAGCAGGTTTGAACAGCCCACCGGGGAGCTGTTTTTT
TRBV18	TRBJ2-7	TRBD2	few	CASSPNAGDEQYF	TGTGCCAGCTCACCAAATGCGGGGGACGAGCAGTACTTC
TRBV9	TRBJ1-2	.	.	CASSVGEVGDGYTF	TGTGCCAGCAGCGTAGGTGAGGTAGGGGATGGCTACACCTTC
TRBV6-1	TRBJ1-1	TRBD1	.	CASDQDRGLTEAFF	TGTGCCAGCGACCAAGACAGGGGGTTAACTGAAGCTTTCTTT
TRBV28	TRBJ2-7	TRBD2	.	CASILAGGPNEQYF	TGTGCCAGCATCCTAGCGGGGGGGCCCAACGAGCAGTACTTC
TRBV5-6	TRBJ1-2	.	.	CASSLSTDRLVRGYTF	TGTGCCAGCAGCTTGTCCACGGACCGGTTGGTGCGTGGCTACACCTTC
TRBV7-2	TRBJ2-3	TRBD1	.	CASSSGQGAGDTQYF	TGTGCCAGCAGCTCCGGACAGGGGGCGGGGGATACGCAGTATTTT
TRBV5-5	TRBJ2-5	TRBD2	.	CASSSGLAGQETQYF	TGTGCCAGCAGCTCGGGACTAGCGGGGCAAGAGACCCAGTACTTC
TRBV4-3	TRBJ2-5	.	.	CASSQDVGTSWETQYF	TGCGCCAGCAGCCAAGATGTGGGAACTAGTTGGGAGACCCAGTACTTC
TRBV7-2	TRBJ2-7	TRBD2	few	CASSATSGDNYEQYF	TGTGCCAGCAGCGCGACTAGCGGGGATAACTACGAGCAGTACTTC
TRBV14	TRBJ1-1	.	.	CASSQVGYDMNTEAFF	TGTGCCAGCAGCCAAGTCGGCTACGACATGAACACTGAAGCTTTCTTT
TRBV28	TRBJ2-6	.	.	CASRRDNSGANVLTF	TGTGCCAGCAGACGGGACAACTCTGGGGCCAACGTCCTGACTTTC
TRBV10-3	TRBJ1-5	TRBD1	.	CAISEPEGAQPQHF	TGTGCCATCAGTGAGCCAGAGGGGGCTCAGCCCCAGCATTTT
TRBV7-8	TRBJ1-5	.	few	CASSLVGINQPQHF	TGTGCCAGCAGCTTAGTTGGGATCAATCAGCCCCAGCATTTT
TRBV6-1	TRBJ2-6	.	.	CASSPTDSGANVLTF	TGTGCCAGCAGCCCTACAGACTCTGGGGCCAACGTCCTGACTTTC
TRBV7-2	TRBJ2-5	TRBD2	.	CASSPLGGGMQETQYF	TGTGCCAGCAGCCCCCTGGGCGGGGGGATGCAAGAGACCCAGTACTTC